This T cell receptor (beta chain) was identified during a study of control samples from healthy donors and cancer patients. This clone was recorded only once. Profiling relied on immunoSEQ multiplex PCR, and the TCRdb table lists in-frame clones only, not all of them. The data contain under 140,000 clones, over 75% of them seen just once; the ten biggest clones take up 3.5% to 4%. V gave up 10 bases and J gave up 1 base, with 19 bases separating them. Germline CDR1 reads MGHDK; CDR2 reads SYGVNS. The length of the CDR3 is 15 residues. The V gene is TRBV25-1, the J gene TRBJ1-1; D remains unclear. The TCR comes from a woman aged 55-75 years with lung cancer. Sequenced: PBMCs. CDR3 loop: CAIPSAPETNTEAFF. The CDR3 DNA reads TGTGCCATCCCCTCCGCACCTGAAACGAACACTGAAGCTTTCTTT.